This entry lists 13 T cell receptor beta chains sequenced from one sample in a study of human T cells and chemical hapten exposure. The sample's time point: patch test 2, 6 weeks after DPC sensitization. The treatment was: therapeutic diphenylcyclopropenone sensitization with weekly scalp DPC. Each CDR3 protein gets one entry after TCRdb re-called the RACE reads with MiXCR. The sample lists 65,000 to 95,000 distinct CDR3 sequences; 6.6% were seen once. Source: whole blood, taken in connection with sensitization to the hapten diphenylcyclopropenone (DPC). All receptors derive from a woman in her twenties or thirties with alopecia areata. Some clones in this sample may be carry-over from other donors' samples.

V is TRBV29-1 and J is TRBJ1-4; D is ambiguous. V lost 3 bases and J lost 3, with 5 bases in between. Germline loops: CDR1 SQVTM, CDR2 ANQGSEA. The CDR3 spans 12 residues. As DNA, the CDR3 is TGCAGCGTTGAGGACCCTAATGAAAAACTGTTTTTT. It specifies CSVEDPNEKLFF.

This clonotype is categorized as medium-sized. Germline and junction disagree at one end, which may indicate a read error. The chain carries TRBV5-1 and TRBJ2-5; the D is unclear. Germline V lookup: CDR1 SGHRS, CDR2 YFSETQ. The CDR3 totals 11 residues. CDR3 protein: CASSFQETQYF. CDR3 nucleotides: TGTGCCAGCAGCTTCCAAGAGACCCAGTACTTC. The variable domain in full, completed from reference TRBV5-1 and TRBJ2-5, reads KAGVTQTPRYLIKTRGQQVTLSCSPISGHRSVSWYQQTPGQGLQFLFEYFSETQRNKGNFPGRFSGRQFSNSRSEMNVSTLELGDSALYLCASSFQETQYFGPGTRLLVL.

This clonotype appeared many times. This sequence joins TRBV20-1 and TRBJ2-7; D is perhaps TRBD1 (5 bases). Trimming took off 0 bases at V and 5 bases at J, with 14 bases between the two ends. Germline V gene sequence: CDR1 DFQATT, CDR2 SNEGSKA (reference sequence). There are 14 residues in the CDR3. CDR3 sequence reads: CSARDHQGGNEQYF. The CDR3 DNA follows: TGCAGTGCTAGAGATCATCAGGGTGGAAACGAGCAGTACTTC.

Many counts were recorded for this clonotype. The chain is built from TRBV29-1 and TRBJ2-7; the match to TRBD1 covers 10 bases. The V gene end was trimmed by 7 bases and the J gene end by 12 bases; junction bases not matched to a gene: 15. CDR3 length: 13 amino acids. Germline loops: CDR1 SQVTM, CDR2 ANQGSEA. CDR3 protein: CSAQTGGSVDLYF. The CDR3 nucleotides are TGCAGCGCTCAGACAGGGGGCTCCGTCGATCTGTACTTC.

The gene calls are TRBV7-9 and TRBJ1-4; the D is unclear. Germline-derived CDR1 and CDR2 are SEHNR and FQNEAQ (reference sequence). Trimming took 4 bases from V and 7 from J, leaving 7 bases between them. The CDR3 sequence is 12 residues long. Here the CDR3 reads CASSSSLEKLFF. In nucleotides, the CDR3 is TGTGCCAGCAGCTCGTCTCTTGAAAAACTGTTTTTT.

This clonotype occurred a few times. The gene calls are TRBV3-1 and TRBJ2-2; D unresolved. CDR1 and CDR2 (germline): LGHDT, YNNKEL (reference sequence). This CDR3 contains 12 residues. The germline V and J ends were trimmed by 0 bases and 7 bases, with 3 bases remaining between them. CDR3 in DNA: TGTGCCAGCAGCCAAGATTTCGGGGAGCTGTTTTTT. This sequence encodes CASSQDFGELFF.

This clonotype was observed a few times. A much larger clone differs from this one at a single base, so this may be a read error. The chain carries TRBV11-1 and TRBJ2-2; TRBD1 might be the D (6 bases). Trimming pared 8 bases from V and 3 bases from J, leaving 13 bases between. This CDR3 spans 14 amino acids. Per germline, CDR1 SGHAT and CDR2 FQDESV (reference sequence). CDR3 region: CASFPGVYTGELFF. The CDR3 DNA reads as TGTGCCAGCTTCCCAGGGGTGTACACCGGGGAGCTGTTTTTT.

This clonotype was found many times. The chain couples TRBV6-6 to TRBJ2-7, with D perhaps TRBD2 (6 bases). The length of the CDR3 is 13 residues. CDR1 MNHNY and CDR2 SVGAGI come from the germline V gene (reference sequence). V shed 8 bases and J shed 2 bases, with 13 bases lying between them. CDR3 residues: CASGPGEAYEQYF. As DNA, the CDR3 is TGTGCCAGCGGGCCGGGGGAGGCCTACGAGCAGTACTTC.

This clonotype occurred many times. This rearrangement joins TRBV5-6 to TRBJ2-6, with D perhaps matching TRBD2 (6 bases). The V gene's germline CDR1 is SGHDT and CDR2 YYEEEE. The CDR3 covers 19 residues. V was trimmed by 5 bases and J by 0 bases, leaving 21 bases between them. CDR3 residues: CASRPFGGSSRSGANVLTF. The CDR3 DNA follows: TGTGCCAGCAGACCCTTCGGGGGTTCATCCCGCTCTGGGGCCAACGTCCTGACTTTC.

This clonotype was picked up many times. V is TRBV5-8 and J is TRBJ1-4; no clear D. The CDR3 is 15 residues long. The germline gives CDR1 SGHTS, CDR2 YDEGEE. Deletions cut 0 bases from V and 5 bases from J, with 11 bases between. The CDR3 DNA follows: TGTGCCAGCAGCTTGGGTAGGGTGCAGAATGAAAAACTGTTTTTT. Translating gives CASSLGRVQNEKLFF.

This clonotype came up many times. The V call is TRBV6-6, the J call TRBJ2-3; 13 positions match TRBD2. With V trimmed by 0 bases and J by 2 bases, 14 bases remained unmatched. The germline V gene encodes CDR1 MNHNY and CDR2 SVGAGI (reference sequence). The CDR3 runs 21 residues. This CDR3 reads CASSYSSTSGGAEGFTDTQYF. The CDR3 DNA sequence: TGTGCCAGCAGTTACTCTTCAACTAGCGGGGGGGCAGAAGGGTTCACAGATACGCAGTATTTT.

There are many counts of this clonotype. CDR3 nucleotides: TGTGCCAGCAGCCAACAAACAGATACGCAGTATTTT. Translating it yields CASSQQTDTQYF. The genes are TRBV12-3 or TRBV12-4 and TRBJ2-3; D remains unclear. The CDR3 loop spans 12 amino acids. Trimming cost V 6 bases and J 3 bases, with 7 bases left between them.

This clonotype was counted at least ten times. This chain uses TRBV30 with TRBJ1-1, with D tentatively TRBD1 (5 bases). The CDR3 contains 14 residues. Per the germline V gene, CDR1 is GTSNPN and CDR2 is SVGIG (reference sequence). The V end lost 0 bases, the J end lost 3 bases, and 11 bases lay between the germline ends. The CDR3 nucleotides are TGTGCCTGGAGTGTGACCGTGGGGGACACTGAAGCTTTCTTT. Encoded protein: CAWSVTVGDTEAFF.